This T cell receptor beta chain stems from a study of molecular identifiers for immune sequencing clone quantification. This CDR3 spans 14 amino acids. V was pared by 7 bases and J by 3 bases, with 15 bases between. The germline gives CDR1 SNHLY, CDR2 FYNNEI. The authors built bulk TCR libraries by previously described methods with listed TCR primers. In TCRdb, the PCR reads were re-called with MiXCR into one record per CDR3 protein. This table holds about 54,000 distinct CDR3 sequences, less than 25% found once. In the case of this clonotype: A much more abundant neighbour one base away suggests this may be a read error.

The genes are TRBV2 and TRBJ1-2, with TRBD1 as a possible D gene (5 bases). The sequence was collected from a human donor in good health. Some libraries in this study had Jurkat cell RNA spiked in. Sequencing was done on a sample of naive CD8+ T cells from blood, with Jurkat cell RNA spiked in. The subset: FACS-sorted CD8+CD4-CCR7+CD45RA+ naive T cells. CDR3 coding DNA: TGTGCCAGCATTACAGGTCGCCTTGACTATGGCTACACCTTC. Translating it yields CASITGRLDYGYTF.